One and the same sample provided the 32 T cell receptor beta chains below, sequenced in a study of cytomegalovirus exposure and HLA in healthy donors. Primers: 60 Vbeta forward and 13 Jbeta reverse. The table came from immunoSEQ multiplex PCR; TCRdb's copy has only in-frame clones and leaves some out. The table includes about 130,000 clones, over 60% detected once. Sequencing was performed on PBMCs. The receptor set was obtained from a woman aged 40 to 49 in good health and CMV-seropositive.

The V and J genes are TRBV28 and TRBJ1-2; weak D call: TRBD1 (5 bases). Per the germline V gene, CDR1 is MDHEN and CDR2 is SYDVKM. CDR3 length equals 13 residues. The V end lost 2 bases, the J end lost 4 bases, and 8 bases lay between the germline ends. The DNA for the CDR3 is TGTGCCAGCAGTTTACAGGGCCTCTATGGCTACACCTTC. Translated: CASSLQGLYGYTF.

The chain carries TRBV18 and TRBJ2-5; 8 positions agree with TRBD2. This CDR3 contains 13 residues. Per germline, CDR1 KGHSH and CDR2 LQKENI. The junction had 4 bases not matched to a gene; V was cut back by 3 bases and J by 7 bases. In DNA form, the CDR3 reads TGTGCCAGCTCACCGGGACTAGTTGGGACCCAGTACTTC. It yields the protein CASSPGLVGTQYF.

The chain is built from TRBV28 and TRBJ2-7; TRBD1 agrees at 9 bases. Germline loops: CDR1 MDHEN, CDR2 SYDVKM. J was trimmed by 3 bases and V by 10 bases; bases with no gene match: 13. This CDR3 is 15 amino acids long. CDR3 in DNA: TGTGCCACGGACAGGGGTAGAAGGAAGGGCTACGAGCAGTACTTC. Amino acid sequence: CATDRGRRKGYEQYF.

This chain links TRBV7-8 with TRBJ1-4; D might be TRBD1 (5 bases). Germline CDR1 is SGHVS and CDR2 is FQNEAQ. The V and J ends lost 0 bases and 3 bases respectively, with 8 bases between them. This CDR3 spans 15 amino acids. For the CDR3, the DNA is TGTGCCAGCAGCTTAGCGGGGGGGTCTAATGAAAAACTGTTTTTT. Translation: CASSLAGGSNEKLFF.

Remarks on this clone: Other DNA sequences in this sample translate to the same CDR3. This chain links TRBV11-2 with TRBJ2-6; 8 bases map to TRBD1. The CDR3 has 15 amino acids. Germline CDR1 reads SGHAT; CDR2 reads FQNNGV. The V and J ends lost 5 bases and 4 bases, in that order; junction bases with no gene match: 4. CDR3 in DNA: TGTGCCAGCAGCCTGGACAGGGCCGGGGCCAACGTCCTGACTTTC. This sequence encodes CASSLDRAGANVLTF.

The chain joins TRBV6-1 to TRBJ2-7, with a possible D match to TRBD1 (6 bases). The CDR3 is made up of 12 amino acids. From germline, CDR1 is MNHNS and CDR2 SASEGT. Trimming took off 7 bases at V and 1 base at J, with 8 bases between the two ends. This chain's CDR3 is CASMDSSYEQYF. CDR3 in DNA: TGTGCCAGCATGGACAGTTCCTACGAGCAGTACTTC.

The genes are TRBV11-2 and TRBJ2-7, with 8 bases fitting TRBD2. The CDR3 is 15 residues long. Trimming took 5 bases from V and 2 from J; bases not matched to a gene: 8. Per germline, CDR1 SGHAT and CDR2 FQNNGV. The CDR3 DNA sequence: TGTGCCAGCAGCACTCCGACTAGCGTAACCTACGAGCAGTACTTC. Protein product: CASSTPTSVTYEQYF.

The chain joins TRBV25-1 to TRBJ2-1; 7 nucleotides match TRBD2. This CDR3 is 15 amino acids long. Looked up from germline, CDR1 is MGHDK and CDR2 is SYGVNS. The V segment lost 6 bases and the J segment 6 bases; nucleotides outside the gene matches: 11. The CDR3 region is CASSSRWREFNEQFF. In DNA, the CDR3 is TGTGCCAGCAGCTCACGGTGGCGGGAGTTCAATGAGCAGTTCTTC.

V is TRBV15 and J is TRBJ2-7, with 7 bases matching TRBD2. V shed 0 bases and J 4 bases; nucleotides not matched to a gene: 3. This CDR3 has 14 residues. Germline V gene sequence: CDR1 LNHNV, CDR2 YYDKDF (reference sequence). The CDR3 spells CATSRDREAYEQYF. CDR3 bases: TGTGCCACCAGCAGAGATCGGGAGGCATACGAGCAGTACTTC.

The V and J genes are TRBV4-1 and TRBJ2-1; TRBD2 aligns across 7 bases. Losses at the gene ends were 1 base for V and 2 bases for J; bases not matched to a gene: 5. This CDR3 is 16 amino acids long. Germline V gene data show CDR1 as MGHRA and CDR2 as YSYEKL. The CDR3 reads CASSQGASGAYNEQFF. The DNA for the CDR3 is TGCGCCAGCAGCCAAGGGGCTAGCGGAGCCTACAATGAGCAGTTCTTC.

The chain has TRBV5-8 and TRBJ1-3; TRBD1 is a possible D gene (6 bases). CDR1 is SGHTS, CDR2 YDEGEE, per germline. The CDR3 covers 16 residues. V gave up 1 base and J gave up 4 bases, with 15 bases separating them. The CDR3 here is CASSLHRAASGNTIYF. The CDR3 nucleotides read TGTGCCAGCAGCTTGCACAGGGCCGCTAGCGGAAACACCATATATTTT.

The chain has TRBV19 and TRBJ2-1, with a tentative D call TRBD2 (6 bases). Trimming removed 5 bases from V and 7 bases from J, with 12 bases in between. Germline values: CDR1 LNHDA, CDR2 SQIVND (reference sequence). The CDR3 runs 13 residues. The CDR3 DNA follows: TGTGCCAGTAGTCTTGGGACTCCGAATGAGCAGTTCTTC. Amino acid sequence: CASSLGTPNEQFF.

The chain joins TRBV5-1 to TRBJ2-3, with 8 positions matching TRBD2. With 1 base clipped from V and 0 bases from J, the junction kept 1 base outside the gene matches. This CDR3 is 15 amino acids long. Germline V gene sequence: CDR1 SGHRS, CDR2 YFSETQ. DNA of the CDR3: TGCGCCAGCAGCTTGATAGCGGGAAGCACAGATACGCAGTATTTT. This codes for CASSLIAGSTDTQYF.

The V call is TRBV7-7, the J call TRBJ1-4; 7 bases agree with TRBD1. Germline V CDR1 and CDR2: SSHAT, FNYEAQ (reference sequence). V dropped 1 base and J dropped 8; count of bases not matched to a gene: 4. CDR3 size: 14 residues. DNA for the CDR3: TGTGCCAGCAGCTTAGGAGGGGGCAAAGAAAAACTGTTTTTT. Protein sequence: CASSLGGGKEKLFF. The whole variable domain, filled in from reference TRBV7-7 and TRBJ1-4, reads GAGVSQSPRYKVTKRGQDVTLRCDPISSHATLYWYQQALGQGPEFLTYFNYEAQPDKSGLPSDRFSAERPEGSISTLTIQRTEQRDSAMYRCASSLGGGKEKLFFGSGTQLSVL.

The CDR3 region is CASSRTGPDTQYF. CDR3 coding DNA: TGTGCCAGCAGCCGGACAGGTCCAGATACGCAGTATTTT. The chain has TRBV7-8 and TRBJ2-3; 7 bases agree with TRBD1. CDR3 size: 13 residues. V lost 5 bases to trimming and J lost 4 bases; unmatched junction nucleotides: 3. The V gene's germline CDR1 is SGHVS and CDR2 FQNEAQ.

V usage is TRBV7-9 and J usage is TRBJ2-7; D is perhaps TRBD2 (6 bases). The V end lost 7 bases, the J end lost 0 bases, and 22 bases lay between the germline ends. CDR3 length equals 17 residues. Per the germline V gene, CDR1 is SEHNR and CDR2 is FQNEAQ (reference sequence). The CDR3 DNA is TGTGCCAGCACCTACGTTAGTTCCGGGACTGTCTCCTACGAGCAGTACTTC. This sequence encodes CASTYVSSGTVSYEQYF.

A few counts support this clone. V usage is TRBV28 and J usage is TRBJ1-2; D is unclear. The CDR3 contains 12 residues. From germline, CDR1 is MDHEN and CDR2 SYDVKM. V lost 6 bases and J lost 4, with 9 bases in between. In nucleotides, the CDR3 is TGTGCCAGCAGCCAATACACCTATGGCTACACCTTC. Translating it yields CASSQYTYGYTF.

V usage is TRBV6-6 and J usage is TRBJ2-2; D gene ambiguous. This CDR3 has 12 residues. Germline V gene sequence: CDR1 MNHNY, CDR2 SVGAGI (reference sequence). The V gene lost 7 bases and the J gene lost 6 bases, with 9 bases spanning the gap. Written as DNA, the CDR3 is TGTGCCAGCACCAGGTCAGCCGGGGAGCTGTTTTTT. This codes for CASTRSAGELFF.

The CDR3 DNA follows: TGCGCCAGCAGCCAAGGAGAGGTGGATGAGCAGTTCTTC. The encoded protein is CASSQGEVDEQFF. This rearrangement joins TRBV4-1 to TRBJ2-1; unclear D gene. V gave up 1 base and J gave up 8 bases, with 9 bases separating them. CDR3 size: 13 residues. Germline V gene data show CDR1 as MGHRA and CDR2 as YSYEKL.

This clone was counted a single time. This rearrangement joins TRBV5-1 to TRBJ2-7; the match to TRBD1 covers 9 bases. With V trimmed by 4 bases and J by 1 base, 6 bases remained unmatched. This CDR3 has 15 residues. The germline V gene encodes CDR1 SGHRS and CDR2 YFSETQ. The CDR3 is CASSPPGQGSYEQYF. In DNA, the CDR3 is TGCGCCAGCAGCCCTCCGGGACAGGGTTCCTACGAGCAGTACTTC.

The CDR3 region is CASSEFRGGRKIADTQYF. The CDR3 DNA reads as TGTGCCAGCAGTGAATTTCGGGGTGGAAGGAAGATAGCTGATACGCAGTATTTT. V gene TRBV2 combines with J gene TRBJ2-3, with D maybe TRBD2 (5 bases). V lost 2 bases and J 6 bases, leaving 24 bases between the germline ends. Germline V lookup: CDR1 SNHLY, CDR2 FYNNEI. This CDR3 is 18 amino acids long.

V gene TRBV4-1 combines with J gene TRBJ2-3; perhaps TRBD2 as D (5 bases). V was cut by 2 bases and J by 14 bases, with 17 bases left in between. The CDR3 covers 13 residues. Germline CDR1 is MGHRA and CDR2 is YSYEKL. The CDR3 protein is CASSQYRGRDAYF. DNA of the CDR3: TGCGCCAGCAGCCAATACCGAGGCCGGGATGCGTATTTT.

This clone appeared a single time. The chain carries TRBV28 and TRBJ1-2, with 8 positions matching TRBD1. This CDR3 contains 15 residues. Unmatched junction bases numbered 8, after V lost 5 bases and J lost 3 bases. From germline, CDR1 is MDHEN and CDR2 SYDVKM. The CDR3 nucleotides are TGTGCCAGCAGTATTACAGGGGGTTTAGACTATGGCTACACCTTC. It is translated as CASSITGGLDYGYTF.

The CDR3 is CASRTAPYEQYF. CDR3 sequence (DNA): TGTGCCAGCCGGACAGCCCCCTACGAGCAGTACTTC. The rearrangement joins TRBV6-1 to TRBJ2-7, with D possibly matching TRBD1 (6 bases). With 8 bases removed from V and 2 bases from J, the gap between germline ends came to 10 bases. The CDR3 is made up of 12 amino acids. CDR1 and CDR2 from the germline V gene are MNHNS and SASEGT.

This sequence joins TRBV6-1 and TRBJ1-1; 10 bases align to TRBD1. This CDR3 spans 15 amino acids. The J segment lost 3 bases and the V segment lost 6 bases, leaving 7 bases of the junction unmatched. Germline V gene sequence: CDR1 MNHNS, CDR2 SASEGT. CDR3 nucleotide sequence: TGTGCCAGCAGGCCTAGACAGGGGGCGGACACTGAAGCTTTCTTT. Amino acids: CASRPRQGADTEAFF.

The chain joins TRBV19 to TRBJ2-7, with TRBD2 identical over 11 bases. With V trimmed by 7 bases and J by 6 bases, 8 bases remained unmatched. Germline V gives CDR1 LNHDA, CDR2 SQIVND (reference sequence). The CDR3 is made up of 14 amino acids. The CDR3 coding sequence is TGTGCCAGTAAAACTAGCGGGAGCTGGAGCGAGCAGTACTTC. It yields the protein CASKTSGSWSEQYF.

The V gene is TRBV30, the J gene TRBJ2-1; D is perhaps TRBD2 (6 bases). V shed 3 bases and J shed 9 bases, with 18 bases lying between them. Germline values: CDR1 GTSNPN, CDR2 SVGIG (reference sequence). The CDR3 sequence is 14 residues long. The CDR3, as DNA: TGTGCCTGGAGGGCGGGATCCTCATACGGTGAGCAGTTCTTC. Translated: CAWRAGSSYGEQFF.

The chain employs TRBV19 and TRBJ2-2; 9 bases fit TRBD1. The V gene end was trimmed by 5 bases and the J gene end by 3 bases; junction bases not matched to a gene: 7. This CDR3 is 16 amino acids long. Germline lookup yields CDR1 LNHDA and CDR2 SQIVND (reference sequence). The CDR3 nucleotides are TGTGCCAGTAGTCTCCTAGGGACAGGGCACACCGGGGAGCTGTTTTTT. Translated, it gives CASSLLGTGHTGELFF.

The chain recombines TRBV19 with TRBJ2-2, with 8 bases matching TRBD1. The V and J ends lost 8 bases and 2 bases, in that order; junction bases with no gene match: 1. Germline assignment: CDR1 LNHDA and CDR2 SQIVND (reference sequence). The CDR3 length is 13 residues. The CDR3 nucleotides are TGTGCCAGTGACAGGGGAAACACCGGGGAGCTGTTTTTT. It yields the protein CASDRGNTGELFF.

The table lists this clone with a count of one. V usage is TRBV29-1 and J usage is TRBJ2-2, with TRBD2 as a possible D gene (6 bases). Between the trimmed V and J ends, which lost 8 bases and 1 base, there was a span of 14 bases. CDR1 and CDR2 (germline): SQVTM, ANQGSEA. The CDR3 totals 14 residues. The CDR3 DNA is TGCAGCTGCCTTCCAGCGGGGAACACCGGGGAGCTGTTTTTT. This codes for CSCLPAGNTGELFF.

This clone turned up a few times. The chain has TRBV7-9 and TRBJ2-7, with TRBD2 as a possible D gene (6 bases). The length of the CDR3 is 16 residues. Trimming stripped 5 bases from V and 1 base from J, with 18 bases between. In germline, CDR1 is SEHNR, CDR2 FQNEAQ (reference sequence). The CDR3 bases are TGTGCCAGCAGCGCATCGCTAGCGTTGCTTTCCTACGAGCAGTACTTC. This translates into CASSASLALLSYEQYF.

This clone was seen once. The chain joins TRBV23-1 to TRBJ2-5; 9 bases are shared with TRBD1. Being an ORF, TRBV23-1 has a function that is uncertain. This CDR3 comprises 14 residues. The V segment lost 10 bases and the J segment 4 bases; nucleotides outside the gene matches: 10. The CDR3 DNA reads TGCGCCACCGAGGGACAGGGAGGTCGAGAGACCCAGTACTTC. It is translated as CATEGQGGRETQYF.